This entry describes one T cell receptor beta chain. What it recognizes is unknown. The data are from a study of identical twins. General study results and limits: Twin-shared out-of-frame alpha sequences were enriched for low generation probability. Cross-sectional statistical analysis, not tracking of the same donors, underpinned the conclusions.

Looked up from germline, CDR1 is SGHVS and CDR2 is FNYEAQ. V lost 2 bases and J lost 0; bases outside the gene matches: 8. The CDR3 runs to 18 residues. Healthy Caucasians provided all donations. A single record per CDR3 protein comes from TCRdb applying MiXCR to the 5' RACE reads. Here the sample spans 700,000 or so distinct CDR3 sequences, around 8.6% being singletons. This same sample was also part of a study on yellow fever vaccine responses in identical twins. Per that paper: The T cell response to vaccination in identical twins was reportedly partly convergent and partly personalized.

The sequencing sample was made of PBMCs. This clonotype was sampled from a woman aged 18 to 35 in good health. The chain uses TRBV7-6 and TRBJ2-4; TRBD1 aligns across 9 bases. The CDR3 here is CASSLSLMDRGAKNIQYF. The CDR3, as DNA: TGTGCCAGCAGCTTATCGCTTATGGACAGGGGAGCCAAAAACATTCAGTACTTC. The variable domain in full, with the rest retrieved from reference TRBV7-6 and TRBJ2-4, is GAGVSQSPRYKVTKRGQDVALRCDPISGHVSLYWYRQALGQGPEFLTYFNYEAQQDKSGLPNDRFSAERPEGSISTLTIQRTEQRDSAMYRCASSLSLMDRGAKNIQYFGAGTRLSVL.